These 14 T cell receptor beta chains came from one sample sequenced in a study of blood T cell repertoires in COVID-19. Measured with immunoSEQ multiplex PCR; TCRdb has only the in-frame clones, and not every one. This table has around 120,000 clones, approximately 84% appearing once. Source material: peripheral blood. These receptors were collected from a man between 70 and 80 years old with active or convalescent COVID-19.

The chain recombines TRBV28 with TRBJ1-6, with 9 bases that match TRBD1. The V gene end was trimmed by 7 bases and the J gene end by 6 bases; junction bases not matched to a gene: 7. Germline V gene lookup returns CDR1 MDHEN and CDR2 SYDVKM. The CDR3 has 15 residues. The CDR3 DNA is TGTGCCAGCATCCCCGGGACAGGGATTAATTCACCCCTCCACTTT. It yields the protein CASIPGTGINSPLHF.

The rearrangement links TRBV19 to TRBJ1-1; D unclear. The CDR3 runs to 14 residues. Germline V CDR1 and CDR2: LNHDA, SQIVND (reference sequence). V was cut by 3 bases and J by 0 bases, with 8 bases left in between. The CDR3 reads CASSILLMNTEAFF. The CDR3 coding sequence is TGTGCCAGTAGTATTTTGCTAATGAACACTGAAGCTTTCTTT.

The chain has TRBV14 and TRBJ2-7; D is ambiguous. This CDR3 spans 11 amino acids. V was pared by 3 bases and J by 6 bases, with 6 bases between. In germline, CDR1 is SGHDN, CDR2 FVKESK. The CDR3 here is CASSHRFEQYF. The CDR3 DNA sequence: TGTGCCAGCAGCCATCGGTTCGAGCAGTACTTC.

This chain joins TRBV29-1 and TRBJ1-1; weak D call: TRBD1 (6 bases). The V gene's germline CDR1 is SQVTM and CDR2 ANQGSEA. CDR3 length equals 11 residues. V was cut by 4 bases and J by 4 bases, with 7 bases left in between. The CDR3 DNA reads as TGCAGCGTTGTAGGGGGCACTGAAGCTTTCTTT. Its protein product is CSVVGGTEAFF.

The rearrangement uses TRBV20-1 and TRBJ2-2; D unresolved. Germline V gene sequence: CDR1 DFQATT, CDR2 SNEGSKA (reference sequence). The V and J ends lost 3 bases and 3 bases respectively, with 8 bases between them. This CDR3 contains 13 residues. The CDR3 bases are TGCAGTGCTAGTACTCTAGACACCGGGGAGCTGTTTTTT. It specifies CSASTLDTGELFF.

The chain is built from TRBV19 and TRBJ1-5; D call uncertain. The CDR3 loop spans 14 amino acids. The V gene lost 5 bases and the J gene lost 2 bases, with 10 bases spanning the gap. The germline V gene encodes CDR1 LNHDA and CDR2 SQIVND (reference sequence). The CDR3 bases are TGTGCCAGTAGTCTTCAGGTGGGCAATCAGCCCCAGCATTTT. As protein: CASSLQVGNQPQHF.

This rearrangement joins TRBV28 to TRBJ1-2; TRBD1 aligns across 8 bases. Per the germline V gene, CDR1 is MDHEN and CDR2 is SYDVKM. This CDR3 is built from 13 residues. Trimming at V came to 3 bases and at J to 7 bases, leaving 4 bases not matched to a gene. Here the CDR3 reads CASSFGQGVGYTF. The CDR3, as DNA: TGTGCCAGCAGTTTTGGACAGGGTGTTGGCTACACCTTC.

The V call is TRBV18, the J call TRBJ2-7, with 7 bases that match TRBD1. The CDR3 is 14 residues long. The germline V gene has CDR1 KGHSH and CDR2 LQKENI. Unmatched junction bases numbered 9, after V lost 6 bases and J lost 4 bases. CDR3 nucleotides: TGTGCCAGCTCGATCGGACAGGAAGGATACGAGCAGTACTTC. Residues: CASSIGQEGYEQYF.

The V and J genes are TRBV30 and TRBJ2-3; 13 nucleotides align to TRBD2. Trimming cost V 3 bases and J 6 bases; bases outside gene matches: 6. The CDR3 contains 15 residues. The germline V gene has CDR1 GTSNPN and CDR2 SVGIG (reference sequence). CDR3 DNA: TGTGCCTGGAGAAACGGACTAGCGGGGGTGGATACGCAGTATTTT. Protein sequence: CAWRNGLAGVDTQYF.

J is TRBJ1-2 and V is TRBV20-1; 8 nucleotides align to TRBD1. This CDR3 region has 11 residues. J was trimmed by 8 bases and V by 2 bases; bases with no gene match: 1. The germline gives CDR1 DFQATT, CDR2 SNEGSKA (reference sequence). DNA for the CDR3: TGCAGTGCTAGACGGACAGGGGGCTACACCTTC. This sequence encodes CSARRTGGYTF.

This clone was recorded a few times. In the same sample, other DNA sequences code for this CDR3. The chain recombines TRBV4-3 with TRBJ1-1, with D maybe TRBD1 (6 bases). CDR1 is LGHNA and CDR2 is YSLEER in the germline V gene. The CDR3 totals 15 residues. V shed 0 bases and J shed 2 bases, with 10 bases lying between them. CDR3 amino acids: CASSQDRGPNTEAFF. CDR3 in DNA: TGCGCCAGCAGCCAAGACAGGGGACCTAACACTGAAGCTTTCTTT.

Only one count was recorded for this clone. The chain joins TRBV2 to TRBJ1-1, with 7 bases that match TRBD1. Germline trimming cut 6 bases from V and 6 bases from J; bases unmatched to any gene: 10. The CDR3 has 14 amino acids. Germline V CDR1 and CDR2: SNHLY, FYNNEI. The CDR3 spells CASRDQGVQAEAFF. Written as DNA, the CDR3 is TGTGCCAGCAGAGATCAGGGGGTGCAGGCTGAAGCTTTCTTT.

A word on this clone: This CDR3 is also generated by other DNA sequences in the sample. The genes are TRBV28 and TRBJ1-2; tentatively, D is TRBD1 (5 bases). Germline V gives CDR1 MDHEN, CDR2 SYDVKM. This CDR3 contains 13 residues. V shed 2 bases and J shed 4 bases, with 8 bases lying between them. The CDR3 is CASSLGQGYGYTF. The CDR3 bases are TGTGCCAGCAGTTTAGGGCAGGGCTATGGCTACACCTTC.

This clone turned up a few times. The rearrangement joins TRBV28 to TRBJ1-1, with D perhaps TRBD1 (6 bases). V gave up 5 bases and J gave up 4 bases, with 17 bases separating them. CDR3 length: 15 amino acids. The V gene's germline CDR1 is MDHEN and CDR2 SYDVKM. DNA of the CDR3: TGTGCCAGCAGTACCCGGCGGGGGGCCGGCACTGAAGCTTTCTTT. It encodes CASSTRRGAGTEAFF.